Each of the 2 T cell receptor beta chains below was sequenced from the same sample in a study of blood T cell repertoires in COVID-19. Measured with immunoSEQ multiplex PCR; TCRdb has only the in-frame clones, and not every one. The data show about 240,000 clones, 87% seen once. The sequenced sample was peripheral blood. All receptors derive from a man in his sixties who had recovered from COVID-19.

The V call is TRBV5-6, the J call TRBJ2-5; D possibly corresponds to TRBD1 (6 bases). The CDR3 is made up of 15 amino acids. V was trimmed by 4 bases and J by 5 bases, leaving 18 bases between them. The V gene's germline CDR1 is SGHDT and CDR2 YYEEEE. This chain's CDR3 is CASSAGTHSRETQYF. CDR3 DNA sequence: TGTGCCAGCAGCGCAGGGACACACAGTCGGGAGACCCAGTACTTC.

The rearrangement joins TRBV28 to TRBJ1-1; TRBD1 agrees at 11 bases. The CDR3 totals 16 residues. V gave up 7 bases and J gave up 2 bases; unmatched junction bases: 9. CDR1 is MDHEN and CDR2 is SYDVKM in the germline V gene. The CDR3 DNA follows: TGTGCCAGCAACACCGGACAGGGGGCCGGTAACACTGAAGCTTTCTTT. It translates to CASNTGQGAGNTEAFF.